This is a list of T cell receptor beta chains from one sample in a study of immune evolution from preneoplasia to lung adenocarcinoma. Assay: immunoSEQ multiplex PCR; the TCRdb copy retains only in-frame clones and omits some. The data show some 5,100 clones, 55% to 70% seen once. Sequenced material: FFPE adjacent normal lung tissue. The receptors originated from an elderly person with lung adenocarcinoma. Each CDR3 is given with its conserved first and last residue. The D gene is left open where the match is weak. The size entry is marked missing in some rows and otherwise reads once, few, many or a size class.

d_call j_call v_call clone_size cdr3_length cdr3_aa cdr3_nt
. TRBJ2-7 TRBV7-2 . 13 CASSLERVREQYF TGTGCCAGCAGCTTAGAAAGGGTTCGGGAGCAGTACTTC
. TRBJ1-1 TRBV7-9 few 13 CASVLMGNTEAFF TGTGCCAGCGTTTTAATGGGGAACACTGAAGCTTTCTTT
. TRBJ1-2 TRBV7-9 once 13 CASSSTGFYGYTF TGTGCCAGCAGCTCTACAGGGTTTTATGGCTACACCTTC
TRBD2 TRBJ2-1 TRBV4-1 . 16 CASSQGGAGGPSEQFF TGCGCCAGCAGCCAAGGGGGAGCGGGGGGGCCGAGTGAGCAGTTCTTC
. TRBJ2-5 TRBV4-2 . 15 CASSQDAARQETQYF TGTGCCAGCAGCCAAGACGCAGCCCGCCAAGAGACCCAGTACTTC
. TRBJ2-7 TRBV6-5 few 12 CASRSTRREQYF TGTGCCAGCAGGTCGACCCGAAGGGAGCAGTACTTC
TRBD2 TRBJ2-1 TRBV5-1 . 12 CASSRTSSEQFF TGCGCCAGCAGCCGGACTAGCTCTGAGCAGTTCTTC
TRBD1 TRBJ2-7 TRBV29-1 . 13 CSVGRDRGYEQYF TGCAGCGTTGGACGGGACAGGGGTTACGAGCAGTACTTC
. TRBJ2-1 TRBV5-4 . 15 CASSLVAGPNNEQFF TGTGCCAGCAGCTTGGTGGCCGGCCCTAACAATGAGCAGTTCTTC
TRBD1 TRBJ1-4 TRBV10-3 . 14 CAIRGQGVGEKLFF TGTGCCATCAGGGGACAGGGGGTCGGAGAAAAACTGTTTTTT
. TRBJ2-2 TRBV7-6 . 12 CASSPARGELFF TGTGCCAGCAGCCCGGCCCGCGGGGAGCTGTTTTTT
. TRBJ1-2 TRBV13 . 12 CASSLVGAGYTF TGTGCCAGCAGCTTAGTAGGGGCCGGCTACACCTTC
TRBD1 TRBJ1-2 TRBV6-6 . 15 CASSPGTGEDYGYTF TGTGCCAGCAGTCCCGGGACAGGGGAGGACTATGGCTACACCTTC
TRBD1 TRBJ1-4 TRBV7-9 medium-sized 14 CAHGSGGSNEKLFF TGTGCCCACGGATCAGGGGGTAGTAATGAAAAACTGTTTTTT
. TRBJ2-5 TRBV11-3 . 13 CASSFAAQETQYF TGTGCCAGCAGCTTCGCAGCCCAAGAGACCCAGTACTTC
. TRBJ1-5 TRBV5-1 . 13 CASSLNSNQPQHF TGCGCCAGCAGCTTGAATAGCAATCAGCCCCAGCATTTT
TRBD1 TRBJ1-2 TRBV11-1 . 13 CASSAGGSYGYTF TGTGCCAGCAGCGCAGGGGGCAGCTATGGCTACACCTTC
TRBD1 TRBJ2-2 TRBV6-5 few 14 CASRDRQNTGELFF TGTGCCAGCAGGGACAGGCAGAACACCGGGGAGCTGTTTTTT
. TRBJ2-3 TRBV9 . 15 CASSAYFGTTDTQYF TGTGCCAGCAGCGCGTATTTTGGGACAACAGATACGCAGTATTTT
. TRBJ1-1 TRBV5-1 medium-sized 14 CASSLGSRGTEAFF TGCGCCAGCAGCTTGGGATCTCGGGGCACTGAAGCTTTCTTT
. TRBJ2-2 TRBV7-2 . 16 CASSPYQSKNTGELFF TGTGCCAGCAGCCCGTACCAATCAAAGAACACCGGGGAGCTGTTTTTT
. TRBJ2-5 TRBV5-4 . 13 CASSLAGGPTQYF TGTGCCAGCAGCTTAGCCGGGGGGCCGACCCAGTACTTC
TRBD1 TRBJ2-1 TRBV2 once 16 CASSGHRDRGDNEQFF TGTGCCAGCAGTGGCCACCGGGACAGGGGAGACAATGAGCAGTTCTTC
. TRBJ1-2 TRBV1 . 16 CTSSPALVRKTYGYTF TGCACCAGCAGTCCCGCACTTGTGCGAAAGACCTATGGCTACACCTTC
. TRBJ2-2 TRBV4-1 few 16 CASSQEGGAITGELFF TGCGCCAGCAGCCAGGAAGGGGGGGCGATCACCGGGGAGCTGTTTTTT
TRBD1 TRBJ2-3 TRBV7-8 . 15 CASSLGQGSTDTQYF TGTGCCAGCAGCTTGGGACAGGGTAGCACAGATACGCAGTATTTT
TRBD1 TRBJ1-2 TRBV2 . 11 CASSRDRGYTF TGTGCCAGCAGTCGGGACAGAGGCTACACCTTC
. TRBJ1-1 TRBV28 . 13 CASTTAGVTEAFF TGTGCCAGCACCACCGCGGGGGTTACTGAAGCTTTCTTT
TRBD1 TRBJ2-4 TRBV7-9 few 15 CASSLTTGFKNIQYF TGTGCCAGCAGCTTAACGACAGGGTTCAAAAACATTCAGTACTTC
. TRBJ1-5 TRBV6-1 . 15 CASSAGDSSFQPQHF TGTGCCAGCAGTGCGGGTGACAGTAGTTTTCAGCCCCAGCATTTT